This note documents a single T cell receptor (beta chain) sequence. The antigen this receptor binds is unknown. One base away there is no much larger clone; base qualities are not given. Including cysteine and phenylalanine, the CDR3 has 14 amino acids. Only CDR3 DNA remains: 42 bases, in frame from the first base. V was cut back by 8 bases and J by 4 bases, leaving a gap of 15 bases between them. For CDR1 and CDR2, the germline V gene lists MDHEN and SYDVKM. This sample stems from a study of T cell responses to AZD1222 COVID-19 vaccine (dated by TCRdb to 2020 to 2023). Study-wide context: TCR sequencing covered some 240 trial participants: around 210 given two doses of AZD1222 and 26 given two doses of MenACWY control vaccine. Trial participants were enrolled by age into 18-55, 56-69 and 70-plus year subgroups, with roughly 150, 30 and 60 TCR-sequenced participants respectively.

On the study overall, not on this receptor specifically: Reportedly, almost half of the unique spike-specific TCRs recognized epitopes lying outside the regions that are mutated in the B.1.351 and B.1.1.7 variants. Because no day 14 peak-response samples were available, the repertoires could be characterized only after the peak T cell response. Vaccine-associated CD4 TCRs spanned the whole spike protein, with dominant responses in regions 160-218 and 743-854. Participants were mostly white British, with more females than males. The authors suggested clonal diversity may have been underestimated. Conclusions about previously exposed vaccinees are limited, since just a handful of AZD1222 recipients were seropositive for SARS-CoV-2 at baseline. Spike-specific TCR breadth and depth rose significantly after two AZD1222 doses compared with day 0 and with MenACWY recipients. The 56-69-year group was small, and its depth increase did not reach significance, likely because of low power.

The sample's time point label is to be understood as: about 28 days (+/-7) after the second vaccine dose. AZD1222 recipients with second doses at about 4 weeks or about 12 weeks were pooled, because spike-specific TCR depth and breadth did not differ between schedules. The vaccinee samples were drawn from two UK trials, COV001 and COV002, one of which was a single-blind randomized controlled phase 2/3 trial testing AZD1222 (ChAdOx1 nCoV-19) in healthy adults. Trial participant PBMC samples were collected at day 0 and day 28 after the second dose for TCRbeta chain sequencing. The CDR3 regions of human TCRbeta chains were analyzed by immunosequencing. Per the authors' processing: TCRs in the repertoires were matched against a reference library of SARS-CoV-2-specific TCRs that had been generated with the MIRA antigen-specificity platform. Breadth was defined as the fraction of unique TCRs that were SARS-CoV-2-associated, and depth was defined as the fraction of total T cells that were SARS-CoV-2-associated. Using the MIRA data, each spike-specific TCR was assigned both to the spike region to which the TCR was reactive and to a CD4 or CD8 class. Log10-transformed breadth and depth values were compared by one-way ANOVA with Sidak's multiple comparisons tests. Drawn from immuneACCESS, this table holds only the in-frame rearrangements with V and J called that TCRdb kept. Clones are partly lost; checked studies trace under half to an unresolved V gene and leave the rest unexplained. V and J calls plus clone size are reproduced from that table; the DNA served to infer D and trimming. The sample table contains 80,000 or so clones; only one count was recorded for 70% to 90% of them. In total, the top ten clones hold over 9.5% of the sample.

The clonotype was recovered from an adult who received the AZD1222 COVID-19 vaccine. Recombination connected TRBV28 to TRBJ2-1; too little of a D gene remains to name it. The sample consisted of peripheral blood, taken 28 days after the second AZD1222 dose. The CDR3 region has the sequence CASQRWAGYNEQFF. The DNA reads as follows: TGTGCCAGCCAACGGTGGGCTGGTTACAATGAGCAGTTCTTC.